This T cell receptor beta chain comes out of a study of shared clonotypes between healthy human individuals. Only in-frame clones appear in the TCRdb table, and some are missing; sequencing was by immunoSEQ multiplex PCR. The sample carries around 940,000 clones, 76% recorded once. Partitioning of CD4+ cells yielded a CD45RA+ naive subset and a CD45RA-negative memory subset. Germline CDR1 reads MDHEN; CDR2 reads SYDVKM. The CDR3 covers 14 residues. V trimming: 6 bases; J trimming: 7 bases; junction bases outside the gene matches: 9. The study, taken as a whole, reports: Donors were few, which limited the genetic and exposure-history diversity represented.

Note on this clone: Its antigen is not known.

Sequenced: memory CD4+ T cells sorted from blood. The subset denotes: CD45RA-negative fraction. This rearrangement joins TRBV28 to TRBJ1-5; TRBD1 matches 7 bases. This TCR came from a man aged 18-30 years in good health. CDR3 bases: TGTGCCAGCAGCCCACCGTCAGGGGGGCAGCCCCAGCATTTT. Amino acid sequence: CASSPPSGGQPQHF.